This entry is about one T cell receptor beta chain. Antigen specificity is unknown. This specimen belongs to a study of spatial heterogeneity in lung cancer. Looking at the study overall: The study consistently detected more beta-chain than alpha-chain sequences.

One entry per CDR3 protein results from TCRdb running MiXCR on the 5' RACE reads. The data hold some 4,900 distinct CDR3 sequences, with about 12% observed a single time. Indicated time point: sample taken at primary tumor resection. The donors comprised around 76 untreated early-stage non-small cell lung cancer patients. Whole RNA was taken from tumor, nontumor lung or frozen PBMC; it was then sequenced unsorted. Study-level points and caveats: Estimated coverage of tumor T cells was approximately 7.2% for alpha and approximately 13% for beta chains. Expanded alpha and beta TCR counts within tumors tracked tumor mutation counts.

The CDR3 is 12 amino acids. The V end was cut by 6 bases, the J end by 4 bases, with 10 bases between. This TCR was recovered from a female donor with early-stage non-small cell lung cancer. The specimen comprised lung tumor tissue, sampled at surgery. The chain carries TRBV12-3 or TRBV12-4 and TRBJ2-7, with D uncertain. The CDR3 DNA is TGTGCCAGCAGCCTCGGAAAGTACGAGCAGTACTTC. This translates into CASSLGKYEQYF.